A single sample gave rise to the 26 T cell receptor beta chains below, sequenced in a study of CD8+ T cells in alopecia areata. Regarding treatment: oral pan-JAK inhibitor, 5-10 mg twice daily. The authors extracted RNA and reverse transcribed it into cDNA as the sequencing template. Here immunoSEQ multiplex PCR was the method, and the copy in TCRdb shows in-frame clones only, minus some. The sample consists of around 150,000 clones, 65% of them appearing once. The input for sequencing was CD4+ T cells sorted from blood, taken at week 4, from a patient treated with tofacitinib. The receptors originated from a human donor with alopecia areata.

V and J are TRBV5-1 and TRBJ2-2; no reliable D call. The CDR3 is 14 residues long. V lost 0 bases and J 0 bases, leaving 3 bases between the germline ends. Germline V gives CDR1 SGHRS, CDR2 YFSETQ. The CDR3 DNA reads TGCGCCAGCAGCTTGGAGGCGAACACCGGGGAGCTGTTTTTT. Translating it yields CASSLEANTGELFF.

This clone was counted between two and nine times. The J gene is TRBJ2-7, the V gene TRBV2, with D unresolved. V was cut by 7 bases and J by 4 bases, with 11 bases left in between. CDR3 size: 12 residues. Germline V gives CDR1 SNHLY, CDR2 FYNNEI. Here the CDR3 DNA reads TGTGCCAGCATGAACGGAATATACGAGCAGTACTTC. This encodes CASMNGIYEQYF.

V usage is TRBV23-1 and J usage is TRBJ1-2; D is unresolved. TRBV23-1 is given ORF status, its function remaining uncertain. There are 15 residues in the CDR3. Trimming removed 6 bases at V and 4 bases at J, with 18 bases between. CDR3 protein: CASRKTKCRTYGYTF. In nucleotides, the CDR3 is TGCGCCAGCAGGAAAACCAAGTGTCGCACCTATGGCTACACCTTC.

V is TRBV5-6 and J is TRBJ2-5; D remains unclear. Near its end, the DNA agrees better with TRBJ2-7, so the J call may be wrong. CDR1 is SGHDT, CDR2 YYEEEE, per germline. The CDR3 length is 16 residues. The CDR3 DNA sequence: TGTGCCAGCAGTTCTGCCGGGTCCAGAGTCTCCTACGAGCAGTACTTC. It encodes CASSSAGSRVSYEQYF.

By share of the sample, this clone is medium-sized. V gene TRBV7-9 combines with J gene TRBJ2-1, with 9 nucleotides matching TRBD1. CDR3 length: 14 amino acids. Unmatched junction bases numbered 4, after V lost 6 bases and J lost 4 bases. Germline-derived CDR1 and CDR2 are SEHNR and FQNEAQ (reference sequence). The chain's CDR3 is CASRSTGGYNEQFF. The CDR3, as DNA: TGTGCCAGCAGATCGACAGGGGGGTACAATGAGCAGTTCTTC.

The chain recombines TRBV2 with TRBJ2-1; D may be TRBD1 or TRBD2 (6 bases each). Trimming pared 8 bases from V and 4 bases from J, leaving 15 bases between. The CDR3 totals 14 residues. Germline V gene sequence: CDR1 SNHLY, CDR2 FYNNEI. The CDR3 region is CASRRGSQYNEQFF. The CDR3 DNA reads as TGTGCCAGCCGGAGGGGGAGTCAATACAATGAGCAGTTCTTC.

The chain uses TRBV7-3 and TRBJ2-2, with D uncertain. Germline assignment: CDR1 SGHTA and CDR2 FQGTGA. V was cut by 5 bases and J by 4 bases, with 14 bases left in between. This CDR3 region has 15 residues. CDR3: CASSRLGGTTGELFF. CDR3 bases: TGTGCCAGCAGCCGTCTCGGTGGCACCACCGGGGAGCTGTTTTTT.

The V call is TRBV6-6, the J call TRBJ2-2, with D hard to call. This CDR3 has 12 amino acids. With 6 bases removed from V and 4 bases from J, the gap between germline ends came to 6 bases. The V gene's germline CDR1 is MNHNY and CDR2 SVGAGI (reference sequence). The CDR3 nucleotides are TGTGCCAGCAGGATAAGCACCGGGGAGCTGTTTTTT. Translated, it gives CASRISTGELFF.

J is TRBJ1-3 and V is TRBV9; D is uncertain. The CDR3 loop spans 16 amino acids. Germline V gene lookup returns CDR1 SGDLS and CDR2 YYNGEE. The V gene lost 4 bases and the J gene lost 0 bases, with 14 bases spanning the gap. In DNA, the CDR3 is TGTGCCAGCAGCCGTGGGCAGACGCACTCTGGAAACACCATATATTTT. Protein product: CASSRGQTHSGNTIYF.

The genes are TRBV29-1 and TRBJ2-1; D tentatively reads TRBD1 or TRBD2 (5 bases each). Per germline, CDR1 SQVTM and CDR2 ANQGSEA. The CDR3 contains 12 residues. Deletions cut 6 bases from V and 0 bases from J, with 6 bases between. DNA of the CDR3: TGCAGCGTGGGGGTCTCCTACAATGAGCAGTTCTTC. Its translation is CSVGVSYNEQFF.

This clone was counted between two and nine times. Here the CDR3 reads CASSPSLTDTQYF. In DNA form, the CDR3 reads TGTGCCAGCTCACCTTCGCTCACAGATACGCAGTATTTT. J is TRBJ2-3 and V is TRBV18; D remains ambiguous. Trimming left V 3 bases short and J 2 bases short, with 6 bases between. The CDR3 totals 13 residues. Germline values: CDR1 KGHSH, CDR2 LQKENI.

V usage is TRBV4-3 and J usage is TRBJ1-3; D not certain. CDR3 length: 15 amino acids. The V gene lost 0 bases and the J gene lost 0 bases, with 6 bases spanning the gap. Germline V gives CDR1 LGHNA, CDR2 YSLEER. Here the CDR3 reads CASSQDVPSGNTIYF. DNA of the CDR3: TGCGCCAGCAGCCAAGATGTCCCCTCTGGAAACACCATATATTTT.

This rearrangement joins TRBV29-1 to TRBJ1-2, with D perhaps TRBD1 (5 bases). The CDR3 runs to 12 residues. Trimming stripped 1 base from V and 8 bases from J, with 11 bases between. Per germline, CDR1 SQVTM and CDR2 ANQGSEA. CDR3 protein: CSVEVIRDGYTF. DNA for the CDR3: TGCAGCGTTGAAGTGATCAGGGACGGCTACACCTTC.

In nucleotides, the CDR3 is TGTGCCTGGACTCTACAGGGGATCTCCTACGAGCAGTACTTC. Translation: CAWTLQGISYEQYF. This rearrangement joins TRBV30 to TRBJ2-7, with 7 bases fitting TRBD1. The J segment lost 0 bases and the V segment lost 4 bases, leaving 6 bases of the junction unmatched. Germline-derived CDR1 and CDR2 are GTSNPN and SVGIG (reference sequence). This CDR3 is 14 amino acids long. The complete variable domain, with remaining parts taken from reference TRBV30 and TRBJ2-7, reads SQTIHQWPATLVQPVGSPLSLECTVEGTSNPNLYWYRQAAGRGLQLLFYSVGIGQISSEVPQNLSASRPQDRQFILSSKKLLLSDSGFYLCAWTLQGISYEQYFGPGTRLTVT.

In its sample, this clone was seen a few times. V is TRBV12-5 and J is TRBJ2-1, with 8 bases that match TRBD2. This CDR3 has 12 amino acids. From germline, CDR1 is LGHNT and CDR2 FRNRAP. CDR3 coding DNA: TGTGCCACAGCGGGGGTCTACAATGAGCAGTTCTTC. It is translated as CATAGVYNEQFF.

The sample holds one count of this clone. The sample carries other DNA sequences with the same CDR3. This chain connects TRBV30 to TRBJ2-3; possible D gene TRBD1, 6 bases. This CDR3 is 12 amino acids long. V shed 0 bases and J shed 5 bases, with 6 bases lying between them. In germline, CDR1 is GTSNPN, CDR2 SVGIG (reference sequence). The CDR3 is CAWSVGGDTQYF. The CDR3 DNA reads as TGTGCCTGGAGTGTAGGGGGAGATACGCAGTATTTT.

CDR3 region: CASSISPGHANSPLHF. The DNA of the CDR3 is TGTGCCAGTAGTATCAGCCCGGGGCATGCAAATTCACCCCTCCACTTT. V and J are TRBV19 and TRBJ1-6, with D possibly being TRBD1 (5 bases). V lost 3 bases and J 7 bases, leaving 16 bases between the germline ends. The CDR3 consists of 16 residues. Germline V gene lookup returns CDR1 LNHDA and CDR2 SQIVND (reference sequence).

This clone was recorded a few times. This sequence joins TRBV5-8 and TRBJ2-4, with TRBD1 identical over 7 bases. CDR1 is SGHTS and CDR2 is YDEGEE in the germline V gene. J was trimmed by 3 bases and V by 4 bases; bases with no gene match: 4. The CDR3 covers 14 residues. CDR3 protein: CASSRGQFKNIQYF. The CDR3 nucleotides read TGTGCCAGCAGCCGGGGACAGTTCAAAAACATTCAGTACTTC.

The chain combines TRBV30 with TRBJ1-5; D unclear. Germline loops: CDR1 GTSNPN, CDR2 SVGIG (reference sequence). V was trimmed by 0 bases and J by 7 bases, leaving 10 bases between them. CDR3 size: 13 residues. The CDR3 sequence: CAWSVLAGQPQHF. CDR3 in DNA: TGTGCCTGGAGTGTGCTGGCGGGGCAGCCCCAGCATTTT.

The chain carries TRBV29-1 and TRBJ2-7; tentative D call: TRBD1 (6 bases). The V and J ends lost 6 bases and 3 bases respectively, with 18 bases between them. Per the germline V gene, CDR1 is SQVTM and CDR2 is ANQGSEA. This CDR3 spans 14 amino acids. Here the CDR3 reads CSVIPPGHLYEQYF. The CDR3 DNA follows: TGCAGCGTGATTCCACCGGGACACCTCTACGAGCAGTACTTC.

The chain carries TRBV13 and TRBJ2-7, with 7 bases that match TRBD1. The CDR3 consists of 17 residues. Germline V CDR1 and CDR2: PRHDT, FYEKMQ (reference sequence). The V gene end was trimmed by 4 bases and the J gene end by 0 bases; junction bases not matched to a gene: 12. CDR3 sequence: CASSSNTGTASSYEQYF. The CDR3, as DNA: TGTGCCAGCAGCTCAAATACCGGGACAGCAAGCTCCTACGAGCAGTACTTC.

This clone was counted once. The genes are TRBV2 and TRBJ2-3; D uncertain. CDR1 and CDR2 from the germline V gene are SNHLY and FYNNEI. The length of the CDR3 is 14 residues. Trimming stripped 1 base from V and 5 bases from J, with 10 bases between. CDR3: CASSEVSSKDTQYF. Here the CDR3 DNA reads TGTGCCAGCAGTGAAGTTAGCTCCAAAGATACGCAGTATTTT.

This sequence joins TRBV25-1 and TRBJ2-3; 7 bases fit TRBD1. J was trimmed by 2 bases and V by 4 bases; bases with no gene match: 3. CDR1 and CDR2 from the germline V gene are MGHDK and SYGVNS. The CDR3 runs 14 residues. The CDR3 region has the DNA TGTGCCAGCAGTGGTACAGGGGTCACAGATACGCAGTATTTT. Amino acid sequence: CASSGTGVTDTQYF.

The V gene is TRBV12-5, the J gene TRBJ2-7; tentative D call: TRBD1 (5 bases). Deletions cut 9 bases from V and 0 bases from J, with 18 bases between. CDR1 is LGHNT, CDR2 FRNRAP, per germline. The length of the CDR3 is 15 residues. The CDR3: CASSPKDILSYEQYF. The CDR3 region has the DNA TGTGCTAGCTCCCCTAAGGACATACTCTCCTACGAGCAGTACTTC. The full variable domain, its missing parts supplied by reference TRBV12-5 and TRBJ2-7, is DARVTQTPRHKVTEMGQEVTMRCQPILGHNTVFWYRQTMMQGLELLAYFRNRAPLDDSGMPKDRFSAEMPDATLATLKIQPSEPRDSAVYFCASSPKDILSYEQYFGPGTRLTVT.

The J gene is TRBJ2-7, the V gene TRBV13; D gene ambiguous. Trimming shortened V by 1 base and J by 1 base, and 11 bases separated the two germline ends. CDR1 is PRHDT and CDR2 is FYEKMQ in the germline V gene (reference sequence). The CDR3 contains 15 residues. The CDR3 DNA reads TGTGCCAGCAGCTTAGCGATCTCCCCTTCCTACGAGCAGTACTTC. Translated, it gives CASSLAISPSYEQYF.

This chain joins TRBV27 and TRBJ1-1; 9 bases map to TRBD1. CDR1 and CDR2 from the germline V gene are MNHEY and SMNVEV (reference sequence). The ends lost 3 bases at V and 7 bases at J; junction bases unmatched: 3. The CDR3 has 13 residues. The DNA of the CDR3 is TGTGCCAGCAGTTTTCGACAGGGGGGTGAAGCTTTCTTT. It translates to CASSFRQGGEAFF.